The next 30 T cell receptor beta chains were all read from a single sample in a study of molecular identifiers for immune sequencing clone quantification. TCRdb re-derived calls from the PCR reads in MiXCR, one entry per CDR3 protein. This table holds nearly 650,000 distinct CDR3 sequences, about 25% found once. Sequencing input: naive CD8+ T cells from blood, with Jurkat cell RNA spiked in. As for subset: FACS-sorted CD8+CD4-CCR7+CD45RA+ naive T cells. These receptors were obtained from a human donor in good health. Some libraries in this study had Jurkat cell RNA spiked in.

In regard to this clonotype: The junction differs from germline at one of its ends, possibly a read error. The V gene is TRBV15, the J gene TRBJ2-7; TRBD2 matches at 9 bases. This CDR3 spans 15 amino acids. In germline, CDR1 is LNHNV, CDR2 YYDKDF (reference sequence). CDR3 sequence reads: CATSRAAAGGYEQCF. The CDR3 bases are TGTGCCACCAGCAGAGCAGCAGCGGGGGGCTACGAGCAGTGCTTC.

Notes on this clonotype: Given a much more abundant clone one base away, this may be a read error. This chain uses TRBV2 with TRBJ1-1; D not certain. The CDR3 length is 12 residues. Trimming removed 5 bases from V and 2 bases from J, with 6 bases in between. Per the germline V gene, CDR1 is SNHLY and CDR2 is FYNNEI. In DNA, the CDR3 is TGTGCCAGCAGTACCCATAACACTGAAGCTTTCTTT. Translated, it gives CASSTHNTEAFF.

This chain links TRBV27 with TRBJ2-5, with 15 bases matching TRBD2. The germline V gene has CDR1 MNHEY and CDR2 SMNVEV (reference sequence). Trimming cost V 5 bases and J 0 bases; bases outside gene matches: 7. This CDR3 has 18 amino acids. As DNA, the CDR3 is TGTGCCAGCAGTCCGGGGACTAGCGGGGGGTATTACCAAGAGACCCAGTACTTC. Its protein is CASSPGTSGGYYQETQYF.

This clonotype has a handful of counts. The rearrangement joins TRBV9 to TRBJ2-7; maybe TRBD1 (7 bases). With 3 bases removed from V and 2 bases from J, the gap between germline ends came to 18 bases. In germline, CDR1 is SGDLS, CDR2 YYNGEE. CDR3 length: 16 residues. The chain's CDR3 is CASSAPGGTETYEQYF. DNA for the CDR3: TGTGCCAGCAGCGCCCCTGGGGGGACAGAAACCTACGAGCAGTACTTC.

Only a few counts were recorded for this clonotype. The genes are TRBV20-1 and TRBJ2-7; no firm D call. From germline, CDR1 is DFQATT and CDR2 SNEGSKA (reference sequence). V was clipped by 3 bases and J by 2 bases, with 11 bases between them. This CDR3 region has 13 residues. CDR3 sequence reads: CSARVSGTYEQYF. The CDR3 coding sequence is TGCAGTGCTAGGGTCTCAGGTACCTACGAGCAGTACTTC.

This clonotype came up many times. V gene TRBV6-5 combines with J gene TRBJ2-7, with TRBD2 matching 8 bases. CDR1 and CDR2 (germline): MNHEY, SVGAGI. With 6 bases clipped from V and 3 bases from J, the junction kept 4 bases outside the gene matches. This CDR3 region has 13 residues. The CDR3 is CASSPRGGYEQYF. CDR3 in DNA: TGTGCCAGCAGCCCCCGGGGGGGCTACGAGCAGTACTTC.

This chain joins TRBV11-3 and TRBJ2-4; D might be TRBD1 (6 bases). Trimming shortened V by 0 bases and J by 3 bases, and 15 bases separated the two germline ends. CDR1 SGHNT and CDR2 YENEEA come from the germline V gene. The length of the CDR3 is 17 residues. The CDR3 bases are TGTGCCAGCAGCTTAGATAGTCCAGGGGTAGGCAAAAACATTCAGTACTTC. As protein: CASSLDSPGVGKNIQYF.

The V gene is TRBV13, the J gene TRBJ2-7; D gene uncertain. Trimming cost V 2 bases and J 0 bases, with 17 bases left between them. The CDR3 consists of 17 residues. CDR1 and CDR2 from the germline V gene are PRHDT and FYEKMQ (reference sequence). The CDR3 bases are TGTGCCAGCAGCTTAAGAGTTTCGGTCAGCAGCTCCTACGAGCAGTACTTC. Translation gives CASSLRVSVSSSYEQYF.

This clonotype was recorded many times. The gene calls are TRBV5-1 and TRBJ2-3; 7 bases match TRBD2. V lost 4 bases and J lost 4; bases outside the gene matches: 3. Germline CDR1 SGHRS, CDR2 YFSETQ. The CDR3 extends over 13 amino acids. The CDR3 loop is CASSTLAADTQYF. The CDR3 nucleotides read TGCGCCAGCAGCACTCTAGCGGCAGATACGCAGTATTTT.

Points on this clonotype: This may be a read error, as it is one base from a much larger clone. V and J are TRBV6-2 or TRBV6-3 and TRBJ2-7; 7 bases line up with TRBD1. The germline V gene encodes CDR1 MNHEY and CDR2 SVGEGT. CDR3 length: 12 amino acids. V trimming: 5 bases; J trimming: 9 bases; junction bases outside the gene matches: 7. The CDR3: CASSNNDRVQYF. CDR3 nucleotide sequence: TGTGCCAGCAGTAATAACGACAGGGTGCAGTACTTC.

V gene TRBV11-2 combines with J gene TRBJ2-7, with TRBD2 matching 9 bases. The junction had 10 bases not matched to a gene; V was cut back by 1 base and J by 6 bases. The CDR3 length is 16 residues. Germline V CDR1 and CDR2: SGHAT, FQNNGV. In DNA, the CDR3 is TGTGCCAGCAGCTTAGCTCTTAGCGGGAGCTCGCGCGAGCAGTACTTC. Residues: CASSLALSGSSREQYF.

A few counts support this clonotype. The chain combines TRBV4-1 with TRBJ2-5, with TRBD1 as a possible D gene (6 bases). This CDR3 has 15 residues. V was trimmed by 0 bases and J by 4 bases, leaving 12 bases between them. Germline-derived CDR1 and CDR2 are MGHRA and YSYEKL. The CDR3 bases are TGCGCCAGCAGCCAAGATCCAGGGGCTGGAGAGACCCAGTACTTC. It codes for CASSQDPGAGETQYF.

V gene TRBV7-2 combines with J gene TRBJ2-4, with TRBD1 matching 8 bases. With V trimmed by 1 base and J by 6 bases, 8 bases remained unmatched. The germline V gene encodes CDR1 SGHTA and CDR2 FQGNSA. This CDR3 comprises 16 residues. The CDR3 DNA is TGTGCCAGCAGCTTAGAAGGACGGACAGGGATAAACATTCAGTACTTC. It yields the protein CASSLEGRTGINIQYF.

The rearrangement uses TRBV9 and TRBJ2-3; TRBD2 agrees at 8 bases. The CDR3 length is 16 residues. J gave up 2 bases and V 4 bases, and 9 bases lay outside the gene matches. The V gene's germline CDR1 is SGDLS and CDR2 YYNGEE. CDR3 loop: CASSPGGRTPTDTQYF. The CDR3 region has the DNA TGTGCCAGCAGCCCGGGGGGGCGTACACCCACAGATACGCAGTATTTT.

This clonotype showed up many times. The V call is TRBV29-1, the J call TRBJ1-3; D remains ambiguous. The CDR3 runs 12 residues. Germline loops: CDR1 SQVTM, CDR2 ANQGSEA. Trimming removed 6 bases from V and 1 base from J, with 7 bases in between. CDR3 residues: CSVRSSGNTIYF. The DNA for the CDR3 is TGCAGCGTCCGAAGTTCTGGAAACACCATATATTTT.

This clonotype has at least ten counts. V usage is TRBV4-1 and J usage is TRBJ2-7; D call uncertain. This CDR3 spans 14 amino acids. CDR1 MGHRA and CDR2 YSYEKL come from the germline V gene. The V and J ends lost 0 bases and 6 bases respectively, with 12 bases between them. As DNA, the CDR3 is TGCGCCAGCAGCCAAGATGCAGGATCAGGCGAGCAGTACTTC. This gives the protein CASSQDAGSGEQYF.

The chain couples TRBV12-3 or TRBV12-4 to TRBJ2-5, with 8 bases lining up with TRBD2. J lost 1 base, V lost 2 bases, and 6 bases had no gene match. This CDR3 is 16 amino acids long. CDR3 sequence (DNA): TGTGCCAGCAGTTTAATCAGCGGGGGACTCCAAGAGACCCAGTACTTC. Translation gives CASSLISGGLQETQYF.

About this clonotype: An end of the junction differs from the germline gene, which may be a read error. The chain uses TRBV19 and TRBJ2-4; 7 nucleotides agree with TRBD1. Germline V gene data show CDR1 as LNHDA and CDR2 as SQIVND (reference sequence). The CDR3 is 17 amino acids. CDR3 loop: CASSPWDSVRAKSIQYF. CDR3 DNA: TGTGCCAGTAGTCCGTGGGACAGTGTTAGGGCCAAAAGCATTCAGTACTTC. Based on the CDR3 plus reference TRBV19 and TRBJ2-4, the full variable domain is DGGITQSPKYLFRKEGQNVTLSCEQNLNHDAMYWYRQDPGQGLRLIYYSQIVNDFQKGDIAEGYSVSREKKESFPLTVTSAQKNPTAFYLCASSPWDSVRAKSIQYFGAGTRLSVL.

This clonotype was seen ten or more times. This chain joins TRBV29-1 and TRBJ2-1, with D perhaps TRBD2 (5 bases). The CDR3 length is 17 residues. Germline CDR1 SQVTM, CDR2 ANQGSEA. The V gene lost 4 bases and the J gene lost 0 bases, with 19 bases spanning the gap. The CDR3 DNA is TGCAGCGTTGTTCAGTTGGTGGTAGGGAGCTCCTACAATGAGCAGTTCTTC. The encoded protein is CSVVQLVVGSSYNEQFF.

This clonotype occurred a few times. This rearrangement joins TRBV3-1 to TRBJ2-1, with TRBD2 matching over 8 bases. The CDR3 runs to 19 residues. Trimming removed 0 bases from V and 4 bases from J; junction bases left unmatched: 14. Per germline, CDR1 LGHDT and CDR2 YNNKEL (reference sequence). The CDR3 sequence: CASSQDVGGGPGLYNEQFF. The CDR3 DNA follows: TGTGCCAGCAGCCAAGATGTGGGCGGGGGGCCCGGGCTGTACAATGAGCAGTTCTTC.

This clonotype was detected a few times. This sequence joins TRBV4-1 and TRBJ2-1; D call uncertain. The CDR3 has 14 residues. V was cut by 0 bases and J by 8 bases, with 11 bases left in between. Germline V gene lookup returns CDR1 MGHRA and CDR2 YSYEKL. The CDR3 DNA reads TGCGCCAGCAGCCAAGATCTTGGATTGGATGAGCAGTTCTTC. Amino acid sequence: CASSQDLGLDEQFF.

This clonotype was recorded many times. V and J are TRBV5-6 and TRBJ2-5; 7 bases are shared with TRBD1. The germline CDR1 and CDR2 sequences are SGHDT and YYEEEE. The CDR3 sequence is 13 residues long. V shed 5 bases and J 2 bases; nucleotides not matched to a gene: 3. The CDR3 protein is CASRRGQQETQYF. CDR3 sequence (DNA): TGTGCCAGCAGAAGGGGGCAGCAAGAGACCCAGTACTTC.

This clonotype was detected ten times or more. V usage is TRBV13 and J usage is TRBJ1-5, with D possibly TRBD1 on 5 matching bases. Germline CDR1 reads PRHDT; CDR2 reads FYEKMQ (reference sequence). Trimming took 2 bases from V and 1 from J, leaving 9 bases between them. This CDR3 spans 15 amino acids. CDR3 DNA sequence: TGTGCCAGCAGCTTAAAGGGGATAAGCAATCAGCCCCAGCATTTT. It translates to CASSLKGISNQPQHF.

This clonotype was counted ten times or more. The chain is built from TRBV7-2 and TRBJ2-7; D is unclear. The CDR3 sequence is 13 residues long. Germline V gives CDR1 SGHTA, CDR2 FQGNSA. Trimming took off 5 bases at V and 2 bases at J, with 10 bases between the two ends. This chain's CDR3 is CASSPRAPYEQYF. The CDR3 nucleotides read TGTGCCAGCAGCCCCCGGGCCCCCTACGAGCAGTACTTC.

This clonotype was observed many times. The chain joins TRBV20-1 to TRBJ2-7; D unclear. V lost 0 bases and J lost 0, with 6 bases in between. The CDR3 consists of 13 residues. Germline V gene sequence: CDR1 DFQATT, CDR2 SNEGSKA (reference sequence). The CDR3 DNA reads TGCAGTGCTAGAGATAGGCGCTCCTACGAGCAGTACTTC. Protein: CSARDRRSYEQYF.

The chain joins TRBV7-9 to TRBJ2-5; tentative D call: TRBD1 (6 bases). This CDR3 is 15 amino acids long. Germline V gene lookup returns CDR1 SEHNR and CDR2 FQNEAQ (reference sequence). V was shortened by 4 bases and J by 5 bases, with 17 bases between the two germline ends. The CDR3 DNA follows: TGTGCCAGCAGCTCTGGGGCAGGGGCTTGGGAGACCCAGTACTTC. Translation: CASSSGAGAWETQYF.

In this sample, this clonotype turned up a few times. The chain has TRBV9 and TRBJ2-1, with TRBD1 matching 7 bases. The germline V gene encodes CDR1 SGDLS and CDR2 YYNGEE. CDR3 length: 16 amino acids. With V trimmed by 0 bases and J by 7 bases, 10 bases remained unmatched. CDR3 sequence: CASSVALTGMRNEQFF. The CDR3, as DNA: TGTGCCAGCAGCGTAGCTTTGACAGGGATGAGGAATGAGCAGTTCTTC. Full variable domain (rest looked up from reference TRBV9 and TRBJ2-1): DSGVTQTPKHLITATGQRVTLRCSPRSGDLSVYWYQQSLDQGLQFLIQYYNGEERAKGNILERFSAQQFPDLHSELNLSSLELGDSALYFCASSVALTGMRNEQFFGPGTRLTVL.

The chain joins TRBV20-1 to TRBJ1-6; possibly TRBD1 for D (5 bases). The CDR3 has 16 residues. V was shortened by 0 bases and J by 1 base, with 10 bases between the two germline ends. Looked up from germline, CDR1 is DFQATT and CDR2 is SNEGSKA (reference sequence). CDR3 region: CSARDRKGSYNSPLHF. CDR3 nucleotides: TGCAGTGCTAGAGATCGGAAGGGGTCCTATAATTCACCCCTCCACTTT.

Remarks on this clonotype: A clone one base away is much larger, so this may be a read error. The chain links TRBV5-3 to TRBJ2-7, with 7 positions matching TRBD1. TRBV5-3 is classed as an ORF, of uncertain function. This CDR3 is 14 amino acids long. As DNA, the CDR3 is TGTGCCAGCAGCTCGGGGACAGCAATCTACGAGCAGTACTTC. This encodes CASSSGTAIYEQYF.

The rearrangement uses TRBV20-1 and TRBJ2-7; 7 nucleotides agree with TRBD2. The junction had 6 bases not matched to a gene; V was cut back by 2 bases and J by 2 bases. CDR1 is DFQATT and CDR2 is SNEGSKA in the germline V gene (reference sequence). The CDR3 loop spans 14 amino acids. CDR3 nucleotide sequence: TGCAGTGCTAGACCCACTAGCGCAACCTACGAGCAGTACTTC. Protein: CSARPTSATYEQYF.